This T cell receptor beta chain was identified during a study of cytomegalovirus exposure and HLA in healthy donors. Findings of the study overall: When the data were analyzed later, several of the most significant clusters appeared to be linked to common viral pathogens. Later on, an analysis tied approximately 17,000 TCR beta sequences to HLA alleles at 0.05 false discovery rate. Among TCR beta chains, those listed as cytomegalovirus-associated numbered some 160.

Use of 60 Vbeta and 13 Jbeta primers characterized the PCR. The repertoire was sequenced with immunoSEQ multiplex PCR; TCRdb's copy has only in-frame clones and lacks some. The table lists roughly 150,000 clones, around four fifths of them singletons. Worth noting for this clone: Its antigen is unidentified.

The CDR3 loop spans 14 amino acids. Trimming removed 3 bases at V and 5 bases at J, with 13 bases between. The germline gives CDR1 SGHTA, CDR2 FQGNSA. The source of this sequence is a man younger than 30 in good health and CMV-seropositive. The chain links TRBV7-2 to TRBJ1-2; D is undetermined. Sequencing was done on a sample of PBMCs. CDR3 bases: TGTGCCAGCAGCTTGTGGAGGGCCCTTTATGGCTACACCTTC. It codes for CASSLWRALYGYTF. The whole variable domain, remainder taken from reference TRBV7-2 and TRBJ1-2, is GAGVSQSPSNKVTEKGKDVELRCDPISGHTALYWYRQSLGQGLEFLIYFQGNSAPDKSGLPSDRFSAERTGGSVSTLTIQRTQQEDSAVYLCASSLWRALYGYTFGSGTRLTVV.